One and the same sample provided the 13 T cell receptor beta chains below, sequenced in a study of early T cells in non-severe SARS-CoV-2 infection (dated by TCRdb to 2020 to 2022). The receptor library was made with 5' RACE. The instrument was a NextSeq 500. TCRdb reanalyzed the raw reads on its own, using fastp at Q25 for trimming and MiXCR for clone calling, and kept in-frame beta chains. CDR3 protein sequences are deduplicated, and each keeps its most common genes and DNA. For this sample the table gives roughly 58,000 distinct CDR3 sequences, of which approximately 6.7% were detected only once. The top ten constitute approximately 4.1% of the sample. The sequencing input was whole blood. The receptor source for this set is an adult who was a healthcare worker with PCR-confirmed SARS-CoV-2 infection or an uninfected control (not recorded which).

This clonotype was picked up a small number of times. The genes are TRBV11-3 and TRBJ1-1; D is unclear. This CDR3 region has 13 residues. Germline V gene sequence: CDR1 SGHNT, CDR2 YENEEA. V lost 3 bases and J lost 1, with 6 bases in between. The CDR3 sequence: CASSFSRNTEAFF. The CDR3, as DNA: TGTGCCAGCAGCTTTAGTAGGAACACTGAAGCTTTCTTT.

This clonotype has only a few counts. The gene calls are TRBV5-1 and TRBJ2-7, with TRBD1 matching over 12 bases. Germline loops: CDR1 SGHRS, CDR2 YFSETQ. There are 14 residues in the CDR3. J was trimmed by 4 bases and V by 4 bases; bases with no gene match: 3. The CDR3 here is CASSTGQGAYEQYF. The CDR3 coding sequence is TGCGCCAGCAGCACGGGACAGGGGGCGTACGAGCAGTACTTC.

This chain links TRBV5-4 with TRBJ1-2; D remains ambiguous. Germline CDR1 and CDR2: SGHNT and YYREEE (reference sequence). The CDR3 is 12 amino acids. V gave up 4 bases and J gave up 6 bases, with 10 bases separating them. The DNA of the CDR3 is TGTGCCAGCAGCCCTAGGTGGAATGGCTACACCTTC. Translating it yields CASSPRWNGYTF.

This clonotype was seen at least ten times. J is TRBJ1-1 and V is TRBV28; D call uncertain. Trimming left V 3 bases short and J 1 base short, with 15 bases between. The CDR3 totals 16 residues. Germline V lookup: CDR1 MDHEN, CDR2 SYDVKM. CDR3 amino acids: CASSFAHGARNTEAFF. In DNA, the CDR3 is TGTGCCAGCAGTTTTGCCCATGGAGCTCGGAACACTGAAGCTTTCTTT. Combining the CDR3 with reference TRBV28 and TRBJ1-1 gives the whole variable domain DVKVTQSSRYLVKRTGEKVFLECVQDMDHENMFWYRQDPGLGLRLIYFSYDVKMKEKGDIPEGYSVSREKKERFSLILESASTNQTSMYLCASSFAHGARNTEAFFGQGTRLTVV.

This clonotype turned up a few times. The CDR3 loop reads CASSRGASGGIDTQYF. CDR3 bases: TGTGCCAGCAGCCGGGGGGCGAGCGGGGGCATAGATACGCAGTATTTT. The J gene is TRBJ2-3, the V gene TRBV4-2; 8 positions match TRBD2. There are 16 residues in the CDR3. Germline lookup yields CDR1 LGHNA and CDR2 YNFKEQ. V lost 4 bases, J lost 5 bases, and 11 bases stayed unmatched.

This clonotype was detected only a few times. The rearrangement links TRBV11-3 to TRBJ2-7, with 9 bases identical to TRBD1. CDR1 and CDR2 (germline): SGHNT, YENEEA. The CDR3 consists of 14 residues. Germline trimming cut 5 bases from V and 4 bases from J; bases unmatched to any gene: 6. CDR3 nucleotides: TGTGCCAGCAGCCCGACAGGGGGTTCGTACGAGCAGTACTTC. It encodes CASSPTGGSYEQYF.

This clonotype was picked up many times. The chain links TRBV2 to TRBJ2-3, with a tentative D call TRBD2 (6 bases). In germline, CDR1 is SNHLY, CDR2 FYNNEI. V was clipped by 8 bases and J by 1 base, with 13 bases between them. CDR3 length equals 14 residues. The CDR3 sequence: CASGMGGGTDTQYF. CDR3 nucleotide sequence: TGTGCCAGCGGAATGGGCGGGGGCACAGATACGCAGTATTTT.

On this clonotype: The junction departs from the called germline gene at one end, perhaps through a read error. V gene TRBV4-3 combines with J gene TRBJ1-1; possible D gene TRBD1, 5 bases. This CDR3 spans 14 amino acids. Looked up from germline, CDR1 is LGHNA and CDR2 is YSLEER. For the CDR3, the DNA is TGCGCCAGCAGCCAAGATGGGGGGGTTACTGAGGCTTTCTTT. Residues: CASSQDGGVTEAFF.

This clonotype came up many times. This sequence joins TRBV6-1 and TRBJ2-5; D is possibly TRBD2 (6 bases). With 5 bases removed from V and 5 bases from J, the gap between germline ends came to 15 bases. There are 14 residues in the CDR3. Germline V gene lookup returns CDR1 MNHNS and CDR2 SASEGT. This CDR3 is CASSQDGGRETQYF. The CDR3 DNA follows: TGTGCCAGCAGTCAGGACGGGGGACGGGAGACCCAGTACTTC.

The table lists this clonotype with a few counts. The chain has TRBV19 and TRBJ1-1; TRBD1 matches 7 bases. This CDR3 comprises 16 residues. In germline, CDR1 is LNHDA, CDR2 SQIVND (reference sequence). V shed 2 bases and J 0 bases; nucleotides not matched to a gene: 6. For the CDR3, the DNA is TGTGCCAGTAGTATACGGGACAGAATCATGAACACTGAAGCTTTCTTT. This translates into CASSIRDRIMNTEAFF. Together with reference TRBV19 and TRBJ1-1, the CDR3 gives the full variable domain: DGGITQSPKYLFRKEGQNVTLSCEQNLNHDAMYWYRQDPGQGLRLIYYSQIVNDFQKGDIAEGYSVSREKKESFPLTVTSAQKNPTAFYLCASSIRDRIMNTEAFFGQGTRLTVV.

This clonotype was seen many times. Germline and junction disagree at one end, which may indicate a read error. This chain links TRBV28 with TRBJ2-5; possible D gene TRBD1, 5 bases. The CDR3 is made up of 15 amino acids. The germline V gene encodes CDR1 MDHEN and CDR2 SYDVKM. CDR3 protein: CASSSPTHIKVRVSF. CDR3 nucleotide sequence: TGTGCCAGCAGTTCTCCCACCCATATTAAAGTCAGGGTGTCGTTC.

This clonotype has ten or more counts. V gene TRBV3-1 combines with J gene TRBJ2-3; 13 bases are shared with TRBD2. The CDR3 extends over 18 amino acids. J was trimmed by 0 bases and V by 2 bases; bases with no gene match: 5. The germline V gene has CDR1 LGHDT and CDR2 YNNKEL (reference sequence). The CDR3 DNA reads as TGTGCCAGCAGCCAACGGACTAGCGGGGGCCCTAGCACAGATACGCAGTATTTT. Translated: CASSQRTSGGPSTDTQYF.

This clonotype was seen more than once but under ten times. CDR3 loop: CASSQDAESSYNSPLHF. CDR3 bases: TGCGCCAGCAGCCAAGATGCGGAGAGCTCCTATAATTCACCCCTCCACTTT. The chain couples TRBV4-3 to TRBJ1-6; no definite D call. Germline CDR1 LGHNA, CDR2 YSLEER. The germline V and J ends were trimmed by 0 bases and 0 bases, with 9 bases remaining between them. The CDR3 has 17 residues.